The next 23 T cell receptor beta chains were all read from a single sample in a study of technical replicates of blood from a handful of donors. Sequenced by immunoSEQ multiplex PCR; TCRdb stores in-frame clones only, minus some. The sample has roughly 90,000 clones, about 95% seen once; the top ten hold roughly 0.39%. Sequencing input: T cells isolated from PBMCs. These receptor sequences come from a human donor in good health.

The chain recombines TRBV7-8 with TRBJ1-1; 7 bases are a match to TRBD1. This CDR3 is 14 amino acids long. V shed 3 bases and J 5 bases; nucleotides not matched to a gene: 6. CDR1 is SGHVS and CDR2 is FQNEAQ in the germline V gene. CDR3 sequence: CASSLRGGSTEAFF. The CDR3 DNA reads TGTGCCAGCAGCTTGCGAGGGGGCTCGACTGAAGCTTTCTTT.

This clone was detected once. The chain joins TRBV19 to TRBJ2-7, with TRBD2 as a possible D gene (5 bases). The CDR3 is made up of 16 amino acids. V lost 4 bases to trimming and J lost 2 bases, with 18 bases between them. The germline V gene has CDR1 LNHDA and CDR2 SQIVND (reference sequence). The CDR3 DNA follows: TGTGCCAGTAGTACCCCTACTAGAGGTGGGGCCTACGAGCAGTACTTC. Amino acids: CASSTPTRGGAYEQYF.

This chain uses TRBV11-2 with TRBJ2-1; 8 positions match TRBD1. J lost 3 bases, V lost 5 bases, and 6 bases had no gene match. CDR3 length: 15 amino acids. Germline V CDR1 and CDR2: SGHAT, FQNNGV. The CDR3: CASSPLQGGYNEQFF. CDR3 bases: TGTGCCAGCAGCCCTTTACAGGGGGGCTACAATGAGCAGTTCTTC. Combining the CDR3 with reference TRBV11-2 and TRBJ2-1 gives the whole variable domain EAGVAQSPRYKIIEKRQSVAFWCNPISGHATLYWYQQILGQGPKLLIQFQNNGVVDDSQLPKDRFSAERLKGVDSTLKIQPAKLEDSAVYLCASSPLQGGYNEQFFGPGTRLTVL.

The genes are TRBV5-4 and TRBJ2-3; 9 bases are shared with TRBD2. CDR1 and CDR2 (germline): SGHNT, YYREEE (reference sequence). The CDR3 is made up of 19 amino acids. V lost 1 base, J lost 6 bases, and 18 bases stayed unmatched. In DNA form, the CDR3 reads TGTGCCAGCAGCTTGTTTGGATTCCGCCTAGCGGGAAAGATGGATACGCAGTATTTT. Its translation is CASSLFGFRLAGKMDTQYF.

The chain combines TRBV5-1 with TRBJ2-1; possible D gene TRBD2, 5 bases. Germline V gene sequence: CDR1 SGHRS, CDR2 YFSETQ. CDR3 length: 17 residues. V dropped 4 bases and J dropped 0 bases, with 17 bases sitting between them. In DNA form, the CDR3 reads TGCGCCAGCAGCGGATCCCCTTCGGGGAGCTCCTACAATGAGCAGTTCTTC. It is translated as CASSGSPSGSSYNEQFF.

The CDR3 sequence is CASSDSGLAGGANTGELFF. For the CDR3, the DNA is TGTGCCAGCAGCGATTCTGGACTAGCGGGAGGAGCGAACACCGGGGAGCTGTTTTTT. This chain uses TRBV9 with TRBJ2-2; the match to TRBD2 covers 14 bases. From germline, CDR1 is SGDLS and CDR2 YYNGEE. Losses at the gene ends were 3 bases for V and 0 bases for J; bases not matched to a gene: 7. This CDR3 is built from 19 residues.

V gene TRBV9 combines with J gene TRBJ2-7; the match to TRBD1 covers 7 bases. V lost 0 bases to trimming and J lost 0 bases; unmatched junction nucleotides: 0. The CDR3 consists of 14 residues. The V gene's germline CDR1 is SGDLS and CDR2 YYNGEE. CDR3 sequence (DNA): TGTGCCAGCAGCGTAGGGGACAGCTCCTACGAGCAGTACTTC. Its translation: CASSVGDSSYEQYF.

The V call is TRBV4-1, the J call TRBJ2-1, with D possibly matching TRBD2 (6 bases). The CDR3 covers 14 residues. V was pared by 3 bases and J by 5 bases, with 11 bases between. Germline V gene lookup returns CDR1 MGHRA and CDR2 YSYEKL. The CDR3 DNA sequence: TGCGCCAGCAGCCACCCGACTAGGAACAATGAGCAGTTCTTC. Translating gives CASSHPTRNNEQFF.

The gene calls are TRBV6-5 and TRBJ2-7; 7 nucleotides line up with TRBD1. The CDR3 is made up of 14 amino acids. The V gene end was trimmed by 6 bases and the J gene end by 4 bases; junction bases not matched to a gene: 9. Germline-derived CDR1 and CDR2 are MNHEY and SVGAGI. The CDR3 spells CASSSDRRPYEQYF. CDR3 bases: TGTGCCAGCAGCTCGGACAGGCGGCCGTACGAGCAGTACTTC.

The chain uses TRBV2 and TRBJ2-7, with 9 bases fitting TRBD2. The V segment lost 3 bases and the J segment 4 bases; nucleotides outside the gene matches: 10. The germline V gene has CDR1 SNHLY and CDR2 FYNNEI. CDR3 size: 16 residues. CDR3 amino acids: CASSDPFSGSTYEQYF. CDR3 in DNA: TGTGCCAGCAGTGATCCGTTTAGCGGGAGCACATACGAGCAGTACTTC.

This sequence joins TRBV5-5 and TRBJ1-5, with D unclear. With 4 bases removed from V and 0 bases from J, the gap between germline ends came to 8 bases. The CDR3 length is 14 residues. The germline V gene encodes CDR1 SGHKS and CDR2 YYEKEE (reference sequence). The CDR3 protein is CASSLPGSNQPQHF. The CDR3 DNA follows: TGTGCCAGCAGCCTCCCGGGTAGCAATCAGCCCCAGCATTTT.

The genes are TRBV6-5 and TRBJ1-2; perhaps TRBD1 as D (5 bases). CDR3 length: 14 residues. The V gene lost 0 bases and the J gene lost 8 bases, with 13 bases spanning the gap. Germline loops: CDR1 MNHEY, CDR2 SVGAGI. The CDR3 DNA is TGTGCCAGCAGTTACTCCCCCAGGGTGGGGGGCTACACCTTC. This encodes CASSYSPRVGGYTF.

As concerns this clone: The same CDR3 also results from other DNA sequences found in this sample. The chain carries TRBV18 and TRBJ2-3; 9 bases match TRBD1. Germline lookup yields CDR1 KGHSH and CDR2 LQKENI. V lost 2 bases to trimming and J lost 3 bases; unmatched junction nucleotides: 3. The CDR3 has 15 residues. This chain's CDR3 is CASSPLGQGTDTQYF. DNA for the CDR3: TGTGCCAGCTCACCATTAGGACAGGGGACAGATACGCAGTATTTT.

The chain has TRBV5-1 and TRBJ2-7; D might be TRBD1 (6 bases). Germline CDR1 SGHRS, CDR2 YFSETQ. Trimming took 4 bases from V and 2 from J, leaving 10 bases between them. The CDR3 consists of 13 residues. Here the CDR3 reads CASSGRGTYEQYF. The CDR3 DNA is TGCGCCAGCAGCGGAAGGGGGACCTACGAGCAGTACTTC.

CDR3 sequence reads: CASKDKTGRTDTQYF. CDR3 in DNA: TGTGCCAGTAAGGATAAAACAGGTAGAACAGATACGCAGTATTTT. J is TRBJ2-3 and V is TRBV19, with D possibly TRBD1 on 5 matching bases. This CDR3 has 15 amino acids. The germline V gene encodes CDR1 LNHDA and CDR2 SQIVND (reference sequence). The V gene lost 7 bases and the J gene lost 3 bases, with 17 bases spanning the gap.

In DNA form, the CDR3 reads TGTGCCAGCGAGAACGGAGGTGAAGCTTTCTTT. As protein: CASENGGEAFF. This chain links TRBV6-5 with TRBJ1-1; D not certain. This CDR3 contains 11 residues. Germline values: CDR1 MNHEY, CDR2 SVGAGI. V dropped 8 bases and J dropped 7 bases, with 11 bases sitting between them.

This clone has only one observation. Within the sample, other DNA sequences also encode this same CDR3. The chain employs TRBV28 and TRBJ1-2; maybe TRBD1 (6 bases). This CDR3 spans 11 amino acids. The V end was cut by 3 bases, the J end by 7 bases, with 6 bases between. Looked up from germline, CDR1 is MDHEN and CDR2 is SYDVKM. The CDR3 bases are TGTGCCAGCAGTTTGACAGGTGGCTACACCTTC. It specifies CASSLTGGYTF.

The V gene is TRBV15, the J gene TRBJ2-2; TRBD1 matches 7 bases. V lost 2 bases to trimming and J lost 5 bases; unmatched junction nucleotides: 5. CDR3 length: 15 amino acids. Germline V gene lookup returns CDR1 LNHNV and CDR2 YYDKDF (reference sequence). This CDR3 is CATSRNRGRTGELFF. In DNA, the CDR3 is TGTGCCACCAGCAGAAACAGGGGAAGGACCGGGGAGCTGTTTTTT.

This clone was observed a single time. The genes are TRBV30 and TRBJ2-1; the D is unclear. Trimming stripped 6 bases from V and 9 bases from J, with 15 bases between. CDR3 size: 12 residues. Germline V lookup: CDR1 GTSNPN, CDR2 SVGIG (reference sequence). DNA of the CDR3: TGTGCCTGTTATACCGCTTTCGGTGAGCAGTTCTTC. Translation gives CACYTAFGEQFF.

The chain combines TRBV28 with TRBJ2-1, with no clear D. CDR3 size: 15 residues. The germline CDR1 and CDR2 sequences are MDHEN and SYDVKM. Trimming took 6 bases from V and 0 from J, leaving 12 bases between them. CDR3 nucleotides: TGTGCCAGCAGCAGAGGATTTAACTCCTACAATGAGCAGTTCTTC. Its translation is CASSRGFNSYNEQFF.

CDR3 sequence (DNA): TGTGCCAGCAGCCCCCGTCCGGTTGGTGGTAATGAAAAACTGTTTTTT. As protein: CASSPRPVGGNEKLFF. The rearrangement uses TRBV9 and TRBJ1-4; D uncertain. The germline gives CDR1 SGDLS, CDR2 YYNGEE. The V end was cut by 4 bases, the J end by 4 bases, with 17 bases between. There are 16 residues in the CDR3. Full variable domain (missing parts from reference TRBV9 and TRBJ1-4): DSGVTQTPKHLITATGQRVTLRCSPRSGDLSVYWYQQSLDQGLQFLIQYYNGEERAKGNILERFSAQQFPDLHSELNLSSLELGDSALYFCASSPRPVGGNEKLFFGSGTQLSVL.

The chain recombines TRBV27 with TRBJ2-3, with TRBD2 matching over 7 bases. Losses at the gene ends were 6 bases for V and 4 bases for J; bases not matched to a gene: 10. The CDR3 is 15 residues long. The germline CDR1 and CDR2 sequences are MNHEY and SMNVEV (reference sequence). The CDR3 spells CASSPGRELPDTQYF. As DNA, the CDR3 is TGTGCCAGCAGCCCCGGGCGGGAGTTACCAGATACGCAGTATTTT.

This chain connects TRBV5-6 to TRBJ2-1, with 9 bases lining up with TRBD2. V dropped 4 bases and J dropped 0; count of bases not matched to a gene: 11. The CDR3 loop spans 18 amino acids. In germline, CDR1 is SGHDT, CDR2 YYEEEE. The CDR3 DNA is TGTGCCAGCAGCCTGGGGCTAGCGGGGATGAGCTCCTACAATGAGCAGTTCTTC. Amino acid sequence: CASSLGLAGMSSYNEQFF.